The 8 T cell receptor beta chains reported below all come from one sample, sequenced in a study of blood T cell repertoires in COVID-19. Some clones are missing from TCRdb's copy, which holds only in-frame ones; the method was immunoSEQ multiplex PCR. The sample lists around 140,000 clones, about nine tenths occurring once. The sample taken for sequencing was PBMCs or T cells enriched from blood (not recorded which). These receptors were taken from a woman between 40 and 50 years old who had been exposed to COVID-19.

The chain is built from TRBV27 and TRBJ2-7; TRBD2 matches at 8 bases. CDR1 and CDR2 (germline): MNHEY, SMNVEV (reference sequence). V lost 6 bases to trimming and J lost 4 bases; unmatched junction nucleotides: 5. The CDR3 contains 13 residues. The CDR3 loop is CASSSTGGYEQYF. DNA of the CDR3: TGTGCCAGCAGCTCGACGGGAGGGTACGAGCAGTACTTC.

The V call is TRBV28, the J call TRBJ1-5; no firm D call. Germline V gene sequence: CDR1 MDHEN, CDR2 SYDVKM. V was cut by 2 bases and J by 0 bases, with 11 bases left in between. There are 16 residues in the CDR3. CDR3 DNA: TGTGCCAGCAGTTTAATGGGCAGCTATAGCAATCAGCCCCAGCATTTT. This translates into CASSLMGSYSNQPQHF.

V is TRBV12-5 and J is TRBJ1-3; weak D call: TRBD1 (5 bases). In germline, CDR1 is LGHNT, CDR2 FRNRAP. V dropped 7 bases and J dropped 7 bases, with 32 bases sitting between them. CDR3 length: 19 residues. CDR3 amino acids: CASAPLVLVEGSRGNTIYF. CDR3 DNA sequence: TGTGCTAGTGCTCCACTGGTACTTGTCGAGGGGAGCCGGGGGAACACCATATATTTT. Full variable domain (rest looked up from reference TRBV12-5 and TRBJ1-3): DARVTQTPRHKVTEMGQEVTMRCQPILGHNTVFWYRQTMMQGLELLAYFRNRAPLDDSGMPKDRFSAEMPDATLATLKIQPSEPRDSAVYFCASAPLVLVEGSRGNTIYFGEGSWLTVV.

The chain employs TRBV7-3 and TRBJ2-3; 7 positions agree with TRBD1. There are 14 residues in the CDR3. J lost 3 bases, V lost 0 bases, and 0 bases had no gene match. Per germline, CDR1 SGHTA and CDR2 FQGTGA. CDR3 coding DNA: TGTGCCAGCAGCTTAACGACAGGGACAGATACGCAGTATTTT. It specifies CASSLTTGTDTQYF.

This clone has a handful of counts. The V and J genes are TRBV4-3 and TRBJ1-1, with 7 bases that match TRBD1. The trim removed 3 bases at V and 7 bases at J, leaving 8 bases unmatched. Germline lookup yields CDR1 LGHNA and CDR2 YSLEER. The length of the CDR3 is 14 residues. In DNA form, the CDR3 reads TGCGCCAGCAGCCATTCAGACAGGGTGGGTGAAGCTTTCTTT. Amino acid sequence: CASSHSDRVGEAFF.

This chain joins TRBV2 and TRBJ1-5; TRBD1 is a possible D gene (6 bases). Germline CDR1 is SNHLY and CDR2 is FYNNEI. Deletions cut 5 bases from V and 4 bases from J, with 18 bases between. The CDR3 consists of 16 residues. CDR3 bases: TGTGCCAGCAGTTTCCTGGACAGCGGGGGGAATCAGCCCCAGCATTTT. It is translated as CASSFLDSGGNQPQHF. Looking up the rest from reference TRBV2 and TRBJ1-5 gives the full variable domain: EPEVTQTPSHQVTQMGQEVILRCVPISNHLYFYWYRQILGQKVEFLVSFYNNEISEKSEIFDDQFSVERPDGSNFTLKIRSTKLEDSAMYFCASSFLDSGGNQPQHFGDGTRLSIL.

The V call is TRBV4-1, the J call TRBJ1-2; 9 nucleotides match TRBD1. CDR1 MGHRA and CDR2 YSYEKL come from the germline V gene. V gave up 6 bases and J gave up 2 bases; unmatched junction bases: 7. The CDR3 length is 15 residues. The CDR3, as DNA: TGCGCCAGCAGGAATCTGACAGGGGGGAACTATGGCTACACCTTC. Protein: CASRNLTGGNYGYTF.

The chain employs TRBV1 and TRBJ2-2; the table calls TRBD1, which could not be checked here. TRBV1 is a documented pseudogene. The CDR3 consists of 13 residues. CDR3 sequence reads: CTSSQANTGELFF. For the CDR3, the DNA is TGCACCAGCAGCCAGGCAAACACCGGGGAGCTGTTTTTT.